Below, one TCR beta chain is given with its context. V dropped 2 bases and J dropped 8; count of bases not matched to a gene: 4. CDR3 length: 14 amino acids. Germline values: CDR1 MDHEN, CDR2 SYDVKM. Only in-frame clones appear in the TCRdb table, and some are missing; sequencing was by immunoSEQ multiplex PCR. The sample includes 150,000 to 200,000 clones, around 92% of them seen just once. These data come from a study of cytomegalovirus exposure and HLA in healthy donors. The chain employs TRBV28 and TRBJ2-1, with 9 bases identical to TRBD2. The TCR sequence derives from a woman in her late teens or twenties in good health and CMV-seropositive. Source material: PBMCs. CDR3 coding DNA: TGTGCCAGCAGTTTAGGCGGGAGGGCCCATGAGCAGTTCTTC. This translates into CASSLGGRAHEQFF.